The following is a T cell receptor (beta chain) sequence with its context. No antigen is known for it. The data belong to a study of T cell responses to AZD1222 COVID-19 vaccine. Trimming took 1 base from V and 10 from J, leaving 15 bases between them. CDR3 length: 15 amino acids. Germline V gene sequence: CDR1 SGHDT, CDR2 YYEEEE. This table comes from immunoSEQ multiplex PCR, and its TCRdb copy is limited to in-frame clones, with some not included. There are around 140,000 clones in the sample; roughly 90% occur only once, and approximately 5.4% lies in the top ten. General study points: Clonal diversity was possibly underestimated, and the donors were mostly white British, with more females. Increased Spike-specific TCR breadth and depth were observed after two AZD1222 doses.

The chain combines TRBV5-6 with TRBJ1-6, with D tentatively TRBD1 (5 bases). Sequencing was performed on peripheral blood, taken on day 0 of AZD1222 vaccination. The sequence derives from an adult in good health. This chain's CDR3 is CASSLFHPGRSPLHF. In DNA, the CDR3 is TGTGCCAGCAGCTTGTTTCATCCAGGGAGGTCACCCCTCCACTTT.